These 30 T cell receptor beta chains were sequenced from one sample in a study of shared T cell receptors in the human thymus. Some clones are missing from TCRdb's copy, which holds only in-frame ones; the method was immunoSEQ multiplex PCR. The profile shows over 350,000 clones, over 90% of them singletons. Material: thymocytes. The receptors were sampled from a human donor.

The chain links TRBV10-1 to TRBJ2-7, with 7 positions matching TRBD2. Germline V gives CDR1 WNHNN, CDR2 SYGVQD (reference sequence). Trimming at V came to 6 bases and at J to 7 bases, leaving 9 bases not matched to a gene. The CDR3 covers 13 residues. DNA of the CDR3: TGCGCCAGCAGGGGGGGGGATTCGGATGAGCAGTACTTC. It is translated as CASRGGDSDEQYF.

Concerning this clone itself: The junction differs from germline at one of its ends, possibly a read error. The chain uses TRBV9 and TRBJ2-7; the D gene is possibly TRBD1 (6 bases). The CDR3 runs to 11 residues. CDR1 and CDR2 (germline): SGDLS, YYNGEE. The CDR3, as DNA: TGCTGGGGGCCTCAAACCTACGAGCAGTACTTC. Protein: CWGPQTYEQYF.

This clone was picked up one time. The rearrangement joins TRBV27 to TRBJ2-1; D uncertain. The CDR3 spans 16 residues. Germline V gene sequence: CDR1 MNHEY, CDR2 SMNVEV (reference sequence). Trimming left V 5 bases short and J 0 bases short, with 14 bases between. The CDR3 nucleotides read TGTGCCAGCAGTCCCATAACGTTTAGCTCCTACAATGAGCAGTTCTTC. This encodes CASSPITFSSYNEQFF.

The chain uses TRBV5-6 and TRBJ1-2, with D possibly matching TRBD1 (6 bases). The germline V gene has CDR1 SGHDT and CDR2 YYEEEE. The CDR3 is 13 amino acids. The ends were cut back, 4 bases at V and 2 bases at J, with 9 bases in the middle. CDR3 bases: TGTGCCAGCAGCCCTGGACAGAACTATGGCTACACCTTC. It codes for CASSPGQNYGYTF.

V gene TRBV27 combines with J gene TRBJ2-2; TRBD1 or TRBD2 may be the D gene (5 bases each). The CDR3 consists of 15 residues. Germline CDR1 is MNHEY and CDR2 is SMNVEV (reference sequence). Trimming cost V 7 bases and J 0 bases, with 12 bases left between them. The DNA of the CDR3 is TGTGCCAGCACTGGGGGACCGTCGAACACCGGGGAGCTGTTTTTT. This gives the protein CASTGGPSNTGELFF.

The chain links TRBV6-5 to TRBJ1-4; no reliable D call. V was trimmed by 0 bases and J by 1 base, leaving 9 bases between them. Germline lookup yields CDR1 MNHEY and CDR2 SVGAGI. The CDR3 has 16 amino acids. In nucleotides, the CDR3 is TGTGCCAGCAGTTACTCTGGGGTGGGAACTAATGAAAAACTGTTTTTT. It encodes CASSYSGVGTNEKLFF.

The rearrangement uses TRBV5-6 and TRBJ2-2; D not certain. The CDR3 has 15 amino acids. The ends were cut back, 1 base at V and 4 bases at J, with 11 bases in the middle. Germline CDR1 is SGHDT and CDR2 is YYEEEE. CDR3 DNA: TGTGCCAGCAGCTTGATTGAAAGGAGCACCGGGGAGCTGTTTTTT. Protein: CASSLIERSTGELFF.

The rearrangement links TRBV7-3 to TRBJ2-1; TRBD2 aligns across 12 bases. This CDR3 contains 17 residues. V lost 5 bases, J lost 6 bases, and 11 bases stayed unmatched. Germline CDR1 reads SGHTA; CDR2 reads FQGTGA. For the CDR3, the DNA is TGTGCCAGCAGCCCCCCTAGGACTAGCGGGAATTGCAATGAGCAGTTCTTC. This translates into CASSPPRTSGNCNEQFF.

The chain has TRBV5-1 and TRBJ1-5; the match to TRBD1 covers 8 bases. The germline V gene has CDR1 SGHRS and CDR2 YFSETQ. The junction had 7 bases not matched to a gene; V was cut back by 1 base and J by 4 bases. This CDR3 region has 16 residues. The CDR3 region has the DNA TGCGCCAGCAGCTTGACCGGGACAGGCCCTAATCAGCCCCAGCATTTT. Its protein product is CASSLTGTGPNQPQHF. The variable domain in full, completed from reference TRBV5-1 and TRBJ1-5, reads KAGVTQTPRYLIKTRGQQVTLSCSPISGHRSVSWYQQTPGQGLQFLFEYFSETQRNKGNFPGRFSGRQFSNSRSEMNVSTLELGDSALYLCASSLTGTGPNQPQHFGDGTRLSIL.

V gene TRBV2 combines with J gene TRBJ2-1; no reliable D call. The CDR3 contains 15 residues. From germline, CDR1 is SNHLY and CDR2 FYNNEI. V was cut by 1 base and J by 6 bases, with 13 bases left in between. The DNA for the CDR3 is TGTGCCAGCAGTGAAGGCCCCCGGGCCATCAATGAGCAGTTCTTC. Its protein is CASSEGPRAINEQFF. The variable domain in full, completed from reference TRBV2 and TRBJ2-1, reads EPEVTQTPSHQVTQMGQEVILRCVPISNHLYFYWYRQILGQKVEFLVSFYNNEISEKSEIFDDQFSVERPDGSNFTLKIRSTKLEDSAMYFCASSEGPRAINEQFFGPGTRLTVL.

The CDR3 sequence: CASSPTGNYGYTF. The CDR3 DNA is TGTGCCAGCAGTCCGACAGGGAACTATGGCTACACCTTC. V and J are TRBV7-6 and TRBJ1-2; TRBD1 matches 7 bases. V trimming: 6 bases; J trimming: 2 bases; junction bases outside the gene matches: 3. Germline V lookup: CDR1 SGHVS, CDR2 FNYEAQ. The CDR3 has 13 residues.

The J gene is TRBJ1-1, the V gene TRBV12-5; D might be TRBD1 (5 bases). Per the germline V gene, CDR1 is LGHNT and CDR2 is FRNRAP. The CDR3 has 13 residues. Trimming took off 0 bases at V and 3 bases at J, with 5 bases between the two ends. The CDR3, as DNA: TGTGCTAGTGGTTTGGTGGGGCACACTGAAGCTTTCTTT. Translation gives CASGLVGHTEAFF.

This clone has only one observation. The chain recombines TRBV5-1 with TRBJ1-3; D not resolved. The V and J ends lost 0 bases and 0 bases respectively, with 10 bases between them. CDR1 SGHRS and CDR2 YFSETQ come from the germline V gene. The length of the CDR3 is 16 residues. CDR3 protein: CASSLDGRYSGNTIYF. CDR3 nucleotides: TGCGCCAGCAGCTTGGATGGCAGGTACTCTGGAAACACCATATATTTT.

The chain combines TRBV5-4 with TRBJ2-1, with TRBD1 matching 7 bases. V gave up 0 bases and J gave up 12 bases; unmatched junction bases: 15. The V gene's germline CDR1 is SGHNT and CDR2 YYREEE (reference sequence). The CDR3 totals 16 residues. The CDR3 sequence: CASSLEYGTDPCGQFF. CDR3 nucleotides: TGTGCCAGCAGCTTGGAGTACGGGACAGACCCCTGTGGGCAGTTCTTC.

The chain employs TRBV27 and TRBJ2-5; a possible D gene is TRBD2 (6 bases). Germline loops: CDR1 MNHEY, CDR2 SMNVEV (reference sequence). This CDR3 has 15 amino acids. Trimming pared 8 bases from V and 0 bases from J, leaving 16 bases between. CDR3 protein: CASRGAGGDQETQYF. In DNA, the CDR3 is TGTGCCAGCCGAGGGGCAGGAGGGGACCAAGAGACCCAGTACTTC.

This clone was observed once. The V gene is TRBV29-1, the J gene TRBJ1-1; D is unresolved. This CDR3 is 12 amino acids long. Germline-derived CDR1 and CDR2 are SQVTM and ANQGSEA. Trimming stripped 3 bases from V and 2 bases from J, with 7 bases between. CDR3 bases: TGCAGCGTTGACAGGAGAAACACTGAAGCTTTCTTT. This encodes CSVDRRNTEAFF.

As DNA, the CDR3 is TGTGCCAGCAGTACGTCCACCCAGATCCGGGACAGGGTTGAGACCCAGTACTTC. Its protein is CASSTSTQIRDRVETQYF. The chain uses TRBV28 and TRBJ2-5, with TRBD1 matching 9 bases. CDR1 is MDHEN, CDR2 SYDVKM, per germline. The CDR3 covers 18 residues. V gave up 5 bases and J gave up 5 bases; unmatched junction bases: 18. The full variable domain, with the rest looked up from reference TRBV28 and TRBJ2-5, is DVKVTQSSRYLVKRTGEKVFLECVQDMDHENMFWYRQDPGLGLRLIYFSYDVKMKEKGDIPEGYSVSREKKERFSLILESASTNQTSMYLCASSTSTQIRDRVETQYFGPGTRLLVL.

CDR3 coding DNA: TGTGCCAGCAGCTTACGCGGGGGCAGCTACGAGCAGTACTTC. Translation gives CASSLRGGSYEQYF. J is TRBJ2-7 and V is TRBV7-8; D perhaps matches TRBD2 (7 bases). V lost 2 bases to trimming and J lost 3 bases, with 11 bases between them. Per germline, CDR1 SGHVS and CDR2 FQNEAQ. The CDR3 loop spans 14 amino acids.

The chain joins TRBV15 to TRBJ2-6; D uncertain. V was cut by 0 bases and J by 4 bases, with 13 bases left in between. This CDR3 spans 17 amino acids. Germline V gene data show CDR1 as LNHNV and CDR2 as YYDKDF (reference sequence). CDR3 sequence (DNA): TGTGCCACCAGCAGAGATCACCCGGTGATAGGGGCCAACGTCCTGACTTTC. It codes for CATSRDHPVIGANVLTF.

The V gene is TRBV19, the J gene TRBJ2-5; 9 positions agree with TRBD2. The germline CDR1 and CDR2 sequences are LNHDA and SQIVND (reference sequence). The CDR3 covers 18 residues. Unmatched junction bases numbered 16, after V lost 3 bases and J lost 5 bases. The CDR3 loop is CASSIERVAGVSQETQYF. The DNA for the CDR3 is TGTGCCAGTAGTATCGAGCGCGTAGCGGGAGTGAGCCAGGAGACCCAGTACTTC. Full variable domain (remainder filled in from reference TRBV19 and TRBJ2-5): DGGITQSPKYLFRKEGQNVTLSCEQNLNHDAMYWYRQDPGQGLRLIYYSQIVNDFQKGDIAEGYSVSREKKESFPLTVTSAQKNPTAFYLCASSIERVAGVSQETQYFGPGTRLLVL.

This clone appeared a single time. The chain uses TRBV21-1 and TRBJ2-7; TRBD2 was called by the table and not checked on the DNA. TRBV21-1 is listed as a pseudogene. The CDR3 runs to 15 residues. This CDR3 reads CASSTLTRPLYEQYF. CDR3 in DNA: TGTGCCAGCAGCACTTTAACTAGACCTCTCTACGAGCAGTACTTC.

The CDR3 spells CAWRRDGYREQFF. CDR3 coding DNA: TGTGCCTGGAGGCGGGACGGGTACCGTGAGCAGTTCTTC. This chain uses TRBV30 with TRBJ2-1, with D possibly matching TRBD2 (6 bases). V was trimmed by 3 bases and J by 9 bases, leaving 15 bases between them. Germline lookup yields CDR1 GTSNPN and CDR2 SVGIG (reference sequence). This CDR3 has 13 amino acids.

V gene TRBV19 combines with J gene TRBJ2-7; no clear D. The CDR3 covers 14 residues. Trimming stripped 3 bases from V and 0 bases from J, with 9 bases between. Germline CDR1 and CDR2: LNHDA and SQIVND (reference sequence). The CDR3 is CASSISYSSYEQYF. The CDR3 DNA follows: TGTGCCAGTAGTATCAGCTATAGCTCCTACGAGCAGTACTTC.

The chain couples TRBV15 to TRBJ2-7; D is unresolved. Trimming took 0 bases from V and 5 from J, leaving 14 bases between them. CDR3 length: 15 residues. The germline V gene encodes CDR1 LNHNV and CDR2 YYDKDF (reference sequence). Here the CDR3 reads CATSRDYGLENEQYF. As DNA, the CDR3 is TGTGCCACCAGCAGAGACTACGGTCTTGAGAACGAGCAGTACTTC.

The rearrangement links TRBV28 to TRBJ2-7; 9 nucleotides match TRBD1. The V gene end was trimmed by 3 bases and the J gene end by 5 bases; junction bases not matched to a gene: 20. In germline, CDR1 is MDHEN, CDR2 SYDVKM. The CDR3 sequence is 19 residues long. The CDR3 nucleotides are TGTGCCAGCAGTTTCCTTCCCGGGGCAGGGACAGGGACCGGCCACGAGCAGTACTTC. Translated: CASSFLPGAGTGTGHEQYF. Based on the CDR3 plus reference TRBV28 and TRBJ2-7, the full variable domain is DVKVTQSSRYLVKRTGEKVFLECVQDMDHENMFWYRQDPGLGLRLIYFSYDVKMKEKGDIPEGYSVSREKKERFSLILESASTNQTSMYLCASSFLPGAGTGTGHEQYFGPGTRLTVT.

This chain joins TRBV18 and TRBJ2-5; D is uncertain. The DNA matches TRBJ2-7 better at its end, which makes the J call doubtful. Germline V gene lookup returns CDR1 KGHSH and CDR2 LQKENI. The CDR3 loop spans 13 amino acids. The CDR3 coding sequence is TGTGCCAGCTCACCGGTAGGGACCTACGAGCAGTACTTC. Its translation is CASSPVGTYEQYF.

CDR3 bases: TGTGCCAGCAGTTATCAGGGACCCGGGGAGCTGTTTTTT. This gives the protein CASSYQGPGELFF. V is TRBV27 and J is TRBJ2-2; either TRBD1 or TRBD2 may supply D (5 bases each). CDR1 and CDR2 (germline): MNHEY, SMNVEV (reference sequence). The ends were cut back, 4 bases at V and 6 bases at J, with 9 bases in the middle. The CDR3 is 13 amino acids.

This chain connects TRBV18 to TRBJ2-6, with 10 bases matching TRBD1. The CDR3 covers 19 residues. The V gene end was trimmed by 3 bases and the J gene end by 1 base; junction bases not matched to a gene: 9. Germline loops: CDR1 KGHSH, CDR2 LQKENI. CDR3 protein: CASSPTSGQGGSGANVLTF. The CDR3 DNA is TGTGCCAGCTCACCCACCTCCGGACAGGGGGGGTCTGGGGCCAACGTCCTGACTTTC. Variable domain in full (rest from reference TRBV18 and TRBJ2-6): NAGVMQNPRHLVRRRGQEARLRCSPMKGHSHVYWYRQLPEEGLKFMVYLQKENIIDESGMPKERFSAEFPKEGPSILRIQQVVRGDSAAYFCASSPTSGQGGSGANVLTFGAGSRLTVL.

The rearrangement uses TRBV6-1 and TRBJ1-1; D ambiguous. The germline gives CDR1 MNHNS, CDR2 SASEGT. The CDR3 runs 11 residues. The ends were cut back, 1 base at V and 3 bases at J, with 0 bases in the middle. The CDR3 here is CASSEDTEAFF. The CDR3 DNA reads as TGTGCCAGCAGTGAAGACACTGAAGCTTTCTTT.

The rearrangement uses TRBV11-3 and TRBJ2-7; D is ambiguous. The CDR3 length is 14 residues. The germline CDR1 and CDR2 sequences are SGHNT and YENEEA. V was shortened by 1 base and J by 4 bases, with 11 bases between the two germline ends. The CDR3 bases are TGTGCCAGCAGCTTAGGCAGCGACGGTTACGAGCAGTACTTC. The encoded protein is CASSLGSDGYEQYF.